This T cell receptor beta chain is drawn from a study of identical twins (dated by TCRdb to the mid-2010s). About the full investigation: The study deep-sequenced TCR alpha and beta repertoires from monozygotic twins, unrelated adults of various ages and cord blood to test whether fetal clonotypes persist. To rule out contamination, replicate twin experiments were performed at different times with different library preparation protocols. Results and caveats for the whole study, not just this receptor: Out-of-frame TCR alpha sharing in monozygotic twins was systematically underestimated by recombination models, whereas sharing between unrelated individuals was in agreement with the recombination models. Conclusions relied on cross-sectional statistical analysis, since the same donors could not be followed over many years. Invariant T cells such as MAIT and iNKT could partly confound zero-insertion analyses, although diverse VJ usage argued against such confounding for most clonotypes. The excess sharing between twins in beta out-of-frame sequences was weaker because fewer shared sequences reduced the signal-to-noise ratio. Fewer insertions were carried by abundant cord blood beta clonotypes; a weaker similar trend was observed in young adult naive repertoires, while no such trend was observed in memory repertoires. Compared with coincidental sharing between unrelated individuals, out-of-frame TCR alpha sequences shared between twins showed an excess of sequences with low generation probability.

Every donor was a healthy Caucasian. This clonotype has only a few counts. Its binding antigen is unknown. No clone much larger than this one lies a single base away; base qualities are absent. To prepare the library, 5' RACE was applied. The sequencer listed for this sample is Illumina HiSeq 2000. Template switching introduced a universal primer binding site; the final cDNA contained a unique molecular identifier, enabling accurate counting of TCR cDNA molecules. Specific primers in the conserved constant-segment region were used to synthesize first-strand cDNA for the TCR alpha and beta chains. To control for contamination, every cDNA library carried two barcodes: a SMART-Mk sample barcode plus Illumina barcodes. Two successive PCR steps introduced TruSeq adapter sequences along with Illumina sample barcodes. The TCR alpha and beta cDNA libraries were sequenced on the Illumina HiSeq platform using custom primers. Per the authors' processing: Unique molecular identifiers were extracted from raw reads with MiGEC, and CDR3 positions were determined with MiXCR. For each individual, recombination models were inferred using an EM algorithm with the repgenHMM and IGoR tools. Shared clonotypes were analyzed with the tcR package in R, and sharing was normalized by the product of cloneset sizes. Out-of-frame nonproductive sequences were analyzed to study raw recombination free of thymic and clonal selection effects. The public reads were reprocessed in TCRdb via fastp at Q25 and MiXCR, keeping in-frame beta chains. Each entry merges the rows of one CDR3 protein and shows their most common DNA and genes. The V and J calls were not made by the authors but by TCRdb's processing. This sample comprises more than 1.5 million distinct CDR3 sequences, roughly a third of them detected only once. Around 0.3% of the sample comes from the top ten.

The CDR3 numbers 15 residues from cysteine through phenylalanine. The CDR3 DNA has 45 bases and is translated from base 1. The TCR originated in a newborn girl in good health. Sample: cord blood. The chain was built from TRBV6-7 and TRBJ2-4, with TRBD1 tentatively as D gene (6 bases match). Judging by the DNA end, TRBJ2-7 fits better; the J call may be wrong. TRBV6-7 is identified as an open reading frame with a role that is uncertain. The CDR3 amino acid sequence is: CASSLPPRQDYEQYF. Here is the DNA: TGTGCCAGCAGCTTACCACCCAGACAGGATTACGAGCAGTACTTC.